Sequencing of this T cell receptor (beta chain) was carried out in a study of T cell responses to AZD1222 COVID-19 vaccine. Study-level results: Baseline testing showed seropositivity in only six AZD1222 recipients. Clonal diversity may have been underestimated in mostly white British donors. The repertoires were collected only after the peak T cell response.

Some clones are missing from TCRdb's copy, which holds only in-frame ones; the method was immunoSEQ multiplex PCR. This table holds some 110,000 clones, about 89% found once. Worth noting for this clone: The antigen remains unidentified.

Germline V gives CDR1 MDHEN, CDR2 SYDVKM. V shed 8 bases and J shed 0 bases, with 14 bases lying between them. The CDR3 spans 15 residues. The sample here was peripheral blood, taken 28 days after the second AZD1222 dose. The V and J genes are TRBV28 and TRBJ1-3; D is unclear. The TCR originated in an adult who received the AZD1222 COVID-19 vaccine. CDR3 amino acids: CASGGQPNSGNTIYF. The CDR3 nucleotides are TGTGCCAGCGGTGGGCAGCCCAACTCTGGAAACACCATATATTTT.